Below are 3 T cell receptor beta chains sequenced from a single sample in a study of T cells in localized non-small cell lung cancer. Clones were sequenced by immunoSEQ multiplex PCR, and TCRdb holds only the in-frame ones, with some missing. The table lists fewer than 35,000 clones, 85% to 90% of them singletons, with less than 5.5% in the top ten. The material sequenced was peripheral blood, taken before any cancer treatment. Every receptor here comes from a male donor aged 60 or older with stage III lung adenocarcinoma.

V and J are TRBV5-6 and TRBJ1-3, with D possibly being TRBD1 (5 bases). V dropped 1 base and J dropped 0 bases, with 8 bases sitting between them. CDR1 SGHDT and CDR2 YYEEEE come from the germline V gene. This CDR3 has 15 amino acids. CDR3 loop: CASSLMRGSGNTIYF. CDR3 DNA: TGTGCCAGCAGCTTGATGAGGGGCTCTGGAAACACCATATATTTT.

This clone was detected only once. The gene calls are TRBV19 and TRBJ2-1, with 8 bases lining up with TRBD2. CDR1 and CDR2 from the germline V gene are LNHDA and SQIVND (reference sequence). After removal of 5 bases from V and 7 bases from J, the junction contained 10 bases not matched to a gene. The CDR3 is 15 amino acids. CDR3 sequence: CASSPSGGYSNEQFF. In nucleotides, the CDR3 is TGTGCCAGTAGTCCCTCGGGGGGGTACTCTAATGAGCAGTTCTTC.

This clone was recorded once. This chain links TRBV15 with TRBJ1-1; D may be TRBD1 (5 bases). The germline V gene has CDR1 LNHNV and CDR2 YYDKDF (reference sequence). Trimming shortened V by 0 bases and J by 5 bases, and 10 bases separated the two germline ends. This CDR3 is built from 14 residues. The CDR3 DNA reads TGTGCCACCAGCAGAGATAGCAGGGTTACTGAAGCTTTCTTT. This translates into CATSRDSRVTEAFF. The variable domain in full, with the rest retrieved from reference TRBV15 and TRBJ1-1, is DAMVIQNPRYQVTQFGKPVTLSCSQTLNHNVMYWYQQKSSQAPKLLFHYYDKDFNNEADTPDNFQSRRPNTSFCFLDIRSPGLGDTAMYLCATSRDSRVTEAFFGQGTRLTVV.